This TCR beta chain is drawn from a study of cytomegalovirus exposure and HLA in healthy donors. Study in general: Membership in the Caucasian-associated ancestry cluster was found for approximately 85% of 300 to 400 genotyped donors.

This clone appeared a single time. Germline V gene lookup returns CDR1 MNHEY and CDR2 SMNVEV (reference sequence). This CDR3 is built from 13 residues. V was cut by 5 bases and J by 0 bases, with 7 bases left in between. A multiplex PCR was run with 60 Vbeta primers and 13 Jbeta primers. The protocol was immunoSEQ multiplex PCR, while the TCRdb copy is restricted to in-frame clones and leaves out a portion. The sample yields 200,000 to 250,000 clones, over 80% seen once. Sequences were obtained from PBMCs. The sequence was collected from a boy aged 2 to 10 in good health and CMV-seronegative. The rearrangement joins TRBV27 to TRBJ1-1, with unresolved D. CDR3 loop: CASSDNLNTEAFF. The CDR3 DNA sequence: TGTGCCAGCAGTGACAACCTGAACACTGAAGCTTTCTTT.